This is a list of T cell receptor beta chains from one sample in a study of esophageal squamous cell carcinoma under preoperative chemotherapy. TCRdb redid the calling of the PCR reads with MiXCR, one entry per CDR3 protein. The table has around 29,000 distinct CDR3 sequences, approximately 50% seen once. This specimen was acquired from a patient given preoperative chemotherapy. The receptors were sampled from a human donor with esophageal squamous cell carcinoma. The donor label of this sample is uncertain. The CDR3 runs from the conserved cysteine through the conserved F or W. A D gene is named only where the DNA matches it firmly. Clone size is given for some rows only: seen once, a few or many times, or a class if the clone is expanded.

few,-,TRBJ2-7,TRBV7-8,TGTGCCAGCAGGTATAATGTAGACTACGAGCAGTACTTC,CASRYNVDYEQYF
-,TRBD2,TRBJ2-3,TRBV23-1,TGCCGCAGCGCGAGGCGGGGGAGCAAAAATACGCAGTATTTT,CRSARRGSKNTQYF
many,-,TRBJ2-2,TRBV5-4,TGTGCCAGCAGCCCTGACAGCACGAACACCGGGGAGCTGTTTTTT,CASSPDSTNTGELFF
many,TRBD2,TRBJ2-3,TRBV12-3/TRBV12-4,TGTGCCAGCACCAGAGGACTAGACACAGATACGCAGTATTTT,CASTRGLDTDTQYF
-,-,TRBJ2-5,TRBV7-6,TGTGCCAGCAGCTTGGATGCGGGGATCGGGGGCCGTGACAAAGAGACCCAGTACTTC,CASSLDAGIGGRDKETQYF
many,TRBD2,TRBJ2-1,TRBV7-6,TGTGCCAGCAGCAGACTAGCGGTGGGCAATGAGCAGTTCTTC,CASSRLAVGNEQFF
-,TRBD2,TRBJ2-3,TRBV7-6,TGTGCCAGGGGCCGGGGGGGGAGTGACACAGATACGCAGTATTTT,CARGRGGSDTDTQYF
few,TRBD1,TRBJ1-5,TRBV12-3/TRBV12-4,TGTGCCAGCTCCTTTTCAGGGGGGGGGCTGGATCTTCAGCCCCAGCATTTT,CASSFSGGGLDLQPQHF
many,-,TRBJ1-1,TRBV11-3,TGTGCCAGCAGCCGATCCAAGAACACTGAAGCTTTCTTT,CASSRSKNTEAFF
-,-,TRBJ2-2,TRBV6-5,TGTGCCAGCAGTTACAGGACCGGGGAGCTGTTTTTT,CASSYRTGELFF
many,-,TRBJ2-3,TRBV18,TGTGCCAGCGCCTTTAGCACAGATACGCAGTATTTT,CASAFSTDTQYF
many,-,TRBJ2-3,TRBV27,TGTGCCAGCAGGAACCGCCTCTCTACGCAGTATTTT,CASRNRLSTQYF
-,TRBD1,TRBJ2-1,TRBV7-2,TGTGCCAGCAGCTTAATGGGACAGGGGCTCCATGAGCAGTTCTTC,CASSLMGQGLHEQFF
-,-,TRBJ2-3,TRBV7-9,TGTGCCAGCAGCCAAAGCGGCCAGACAGCGAACACCGAGACGCAGTATTTT,CASSQSGQTANTETQYF
-,-,TRBJ2-2,TRBV27,TGTGCCAGCAGTTCAGGGAGGGGGCGGGGCGGGGAGCTGTTTTTT,CASSSGRGRGGELFF
-,TRBD1,TRBJ2-2,TRBV6-1,TGTGCCAGCAGCCTTCGGACAGGGGGCGCGAATTGGGAGCTGTTTTTT,CASSLRTGGANWELFF
-,-,TRBJ2-4,TRBV7-2,TGTGCCAGCGGCTTCGGGGGCCGGGACAAAAAGACTCAGTACTTC,CASGFGGRDKKTQYF
-,-,TRBJ2-4,TRBV6-5,TGTGCCAGCAGTTACGGGGCAGCCAAAAACATTCAGTACTTC,CASSYGAAKNIQYF
-,-,TRBJ2-4,TRBV7-6,TGTGCCAGCAGCTTGGATCCGGGGCTCGGGGGCGGTGACCAAGAGATTCAGTACTTC,CASSLDPGLGGGDQEIQYF
-,-,TRBJ2-7,TRBV7-6,TGTGCCAGCAGCCCGGGGCTGGGGGCCCAGGACACGCAGTACTTC,CASSPGLGAQDTQYF
few,TRBD1,TRBJ1-3,TRBV12-3/TRBV12-4,TGTGCCAGCAGGGAGGGGGCGAATGGAAACACCATATATTTT,CASREGANGNTIYF
-,-,TRBJ1-1,TRBV7-2,TGTGCCAGCAGCTTAGCCCCAAACAGGGCGAACACTGAAGCTTTCTTT,CASSLAPNRANTEAFF
-,-,TRBJ2-5,TRBV7-2,TGTGCCAGCAGCCTAGATCCGGGGACCCAGTACTTC,CASSLDPGTQYF
many,TRBD2,TRBJ2-1,TRBV12-3/TRBV12-4,TGTGCCAGCAGACCAGGAGCGGGATCCCACAATGAGCAGTTCTTC,CASRPGAGSHNEQFF
-,-,TRBJ2-5,TRBV18,TGTGCCAGCTCACCGGACGTCCAAGAGACCCAGTACTTC,CASSPDVQETQYF
once,-,TRBJ2-5,TRBV6-1,TGTGCCAGCGGCCTAGGGGGAGGGGCCTGGGAGACCCAGTATTTC,CASGLGGGAWETQYF
-,TRBD2,TRBJ2-4,TRBV7-2,TGTGCCAGCAGGGTAGCGGGGGGGCGGGCCAAAGACACTCAGTACTTC,CASRVAGGRAKDTQYF
many,-,TRBJ1-2,TRBV27,TGTGCCAGCAGTCCCCGGACGGCCGACTATGGCTACACCTTC,CASSPRTADYGYTF
-,-,TRBJ2-3,TRBV7-8,TGTGCCAGGGGGTTCGACCGCCGTGACCAAGAGACCCAGTATTTC,CARGFDRRDQETQYF
-,-,TRBJ2-1,TRBV7-2,TGTGCCAGCAGCGAGGGGGTCGGGGCGTATAGGGGCAATGAGCAGTTCTTC,CASSEGVGAYRGNEQFF
-,TRBD2,TRBJ2-2,TRBV7-2,TGTGCCAGCAGCTCCAGCGGGAGCACCGGGGAGCTGTTTTTT,CASSSSGSTGELFF
many,-,TRBJ2-2,TRBV7-2,TGTGCCAGCAGCTTAGAATCTGGGACCGGGGAGCTGTTTTTT,CASSLESGTGELFF
-,TRBD2,TRBJ2-3,TRBV12-3/TRBV12-4,TGTGCCAGCAGTTTAGAGGGGCTAGCGGGCAAAGATATGCAGTATTTC,CASSLEGLAGKDMQYF
few,TRBD2,TRBJ2-5,TRBV12-5,TGTGCTAGTGGTTCTAGCGGCACAGAGACCCAGTACTTC,CASGSSGTETQYF
-,-,TRBJ2-2,TRBV7-9,TGTGCCAGCAGTCAAAGTGGCGAGGCTGTGAACACAGAGAAGCAGTTTTTT,CASSQSGEAVNTEKQFF
few,TRBD1,TRBJ2-2,TRBV7-9,TGTGCCAGCAGCTTACCCGGGACAGACAACACCGGGACGCTGTATTTT,CASSLPGTDNTGTLYF
-,TRBD2,TRBJ2-1,TRBV7-3,TGTGCCAGCAGCTCGAATAGCGGGGAGGCCAATGAGCAGTTCTTC,CASSSNSGEANEQFF
-,-,TRBJ2-1,TRBV12-3/TRBV12-4,TGTGCCAGCAGTTTAGCGGGAGATCGTGAGCAGTTCTTC,CASSLAGDREQFF
-,TRBD1,TRBJ2-2,TRBV7-9,TGTGCCAGCAGCACCCGGGACAGGAAGAACACCGGGGAGCTGTTTTTT,CASSTRDRKNTGELFF